The source of this TCR beta chain is a study of cytomegalovirus exposure and HLA in healthy donors. Study context: In an earlier analysis, around 120 million unique TCR beta sequences were found from some 170 million T cells.

Study-wide findings and caveats: Some V segments, including TRBV6-2 and TRBV6-3, were excluded as indistinguishable.

V dropped 5 bases and J dropped 6 bases, with 12 bases sitting between them. Germline V gene lookup returns CDR1 MDHEN and CDR2 SYDVKM. This CDR3 is built from 13 residues. As to this clone: Its target is not known.

PCR employed 60 Vbeta and 13 Jbeta primers. Generated by immunoSEQ multiplex PCR, the TCRdb table keeps only in-frame clones and is missing some. The table lists tens of thousands of clones, 82% of them singletons. This chain joins TRBV28 and TRBJ2-3; D uncertain. Material: PBMCs. The TCR originated in a man aged 45-65 years in good health and CMV-seronegative. DNA for the CDR3: TGTGCCAGCAGTCTCCTCCAGTCCGATACGCAGTATTTT. It is translated as CASSLLQSDTQYF.